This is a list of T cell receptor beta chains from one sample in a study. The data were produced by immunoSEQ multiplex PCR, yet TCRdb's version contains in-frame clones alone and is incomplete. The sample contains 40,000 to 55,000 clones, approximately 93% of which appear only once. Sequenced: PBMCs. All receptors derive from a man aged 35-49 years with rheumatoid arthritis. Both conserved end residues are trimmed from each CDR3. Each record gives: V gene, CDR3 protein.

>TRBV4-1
ASSQGGRTNTEAF
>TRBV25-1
ASSLGPPYGNTIY
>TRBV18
ASSPSTDNEQF
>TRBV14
ASSPKHAWDEQF
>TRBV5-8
ASSKTPRGLGGQYGYT
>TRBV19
ASTTYMDLWGYSNQPQH
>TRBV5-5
ASSFLWQNTEAF
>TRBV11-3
ASSLTANTEAF
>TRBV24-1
ATSESQTISNQPQH
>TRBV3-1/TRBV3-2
ASSLRQLSNTEAF